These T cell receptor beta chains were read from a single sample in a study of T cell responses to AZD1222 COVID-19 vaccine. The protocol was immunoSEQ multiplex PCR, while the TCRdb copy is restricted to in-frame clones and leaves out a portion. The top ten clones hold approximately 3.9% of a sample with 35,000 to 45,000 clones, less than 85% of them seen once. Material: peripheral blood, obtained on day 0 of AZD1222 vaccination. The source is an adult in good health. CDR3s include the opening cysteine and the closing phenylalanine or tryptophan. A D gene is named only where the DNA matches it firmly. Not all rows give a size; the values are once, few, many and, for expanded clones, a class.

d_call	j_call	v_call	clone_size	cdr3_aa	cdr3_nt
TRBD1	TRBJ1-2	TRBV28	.	CASGDRDYGYTF	TGTGCCAGCGGGGACAGGGACTATGGCTACACCTTC
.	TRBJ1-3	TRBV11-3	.	CASSPGNTIYF	TGTGCCAGCAGCCCAGGAAACACCATATATTTT
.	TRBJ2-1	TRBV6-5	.	CASQSLSYNEQFF	TGTGCCAGCCAGTCACTGTCCTACAATGAGCAGTTCTTC
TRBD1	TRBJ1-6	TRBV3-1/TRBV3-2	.	CASSQRTGGSYNSPLHF	TGTGCCAGCAGCCAAAGGACAGGGGGGTCCTATAATTCACCCCTCCACTTT
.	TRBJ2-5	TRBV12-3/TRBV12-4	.	CASRGYQETQYF	TGTGCCAGCAGGGGCTACCAAGAGACCCAGTACTTC
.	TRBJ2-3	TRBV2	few	CASRREGGPTDTQYF	TGTGCCAGCAGGAGGGAGGGGGGACCCACAGATACGCAGTATTTT
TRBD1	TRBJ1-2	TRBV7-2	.	CASSSYIQGQDGYTF	TGTGCCAGCAGCTCGTATATACAAGGACAGGATGGCTACACCTTC
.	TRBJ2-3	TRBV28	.	CASSDRKGVHDNTDTQYF	TGTGCCAGCAGTGACAGGAAAGGGGTACACGACAACACAGATACGCAGTATTTT
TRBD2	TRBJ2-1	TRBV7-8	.	CASSPSSGGAIRGEQFF	TGTGCCAGCAGCCCCTCCAGCGGGGGGGCCATTCGGGGTGAGCAGTTCTTC
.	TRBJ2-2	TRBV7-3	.	CASSPVTTGELFF	TGTGCCAGCAGCCCCGTAACAACTGGGGAGCTGTTTTTT
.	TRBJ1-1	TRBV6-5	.	CASRMNRGLTEAFF	TGTGCCAGCAGAATGAACAGAGGGCTCACTGAAGCTTTCTTT
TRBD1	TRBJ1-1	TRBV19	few	CASSTGQGYTEAFF	TGTGCCAGTAGTACGGGACAGGGGTACACTGAAGCTTTCTTT
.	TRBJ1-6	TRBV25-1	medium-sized	CASRAREQEASPLHF	TGTGCCAGCAGGGCCCGGGAACAGGAGGCTTCACCCCTCCACTTT
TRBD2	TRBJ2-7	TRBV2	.	CASSDRSGNSYEQYF	TGTGCCAGCAGTGACCGGAGCGGGAACTCCTACGAGCAGTACTTC
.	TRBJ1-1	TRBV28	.	CASPKSRDLNTEAFF	TGTGCCAGCCCCAAAAGTCGAGACCTGAACACTGAAGCTTTCTTT
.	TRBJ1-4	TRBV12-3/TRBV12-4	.	CASQPQGTGKLFF	TGTGCCAGCCAACCCCAGGGAACGGGAAAACTGTTTTTT
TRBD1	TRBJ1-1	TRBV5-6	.	CASSLRGGAFLNTEAFF	TGTGCCAGCAGCTTGAGAGGGGGCGCTTTCCTGAACACTGAAGCTTTCTTT
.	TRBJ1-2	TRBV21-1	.	CASSKETGGETNYGYTF	TGTGCCAGCAGCAAAGAGACAGGGGGCGAGACTAACTATGGCTACACCTTC
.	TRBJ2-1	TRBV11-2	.	CASRFGRGSSYNEQFF	TGTGCCAGCAGGTTCGGCAGGGGAAGCTCCTACAATGAGCAGTTCTTC
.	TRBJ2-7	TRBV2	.	CASSEYPWGDASSEQYF	TGTGCCAGCAGTGAATACCCCTGGGGGGATGCCTCAAGCGAGCAGTACTTC
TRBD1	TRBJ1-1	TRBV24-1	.	CATSERGLAEAFF	TGTGCCACCAGTGAGAGGGGGCTCGCTGAAGCTTTCTTT
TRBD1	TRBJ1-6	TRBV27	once	CASSFRDSTDSPLHF	TGTGCCAGCAGTTTCCGGGACAGTACAGATTCACCCCTCCACTTT
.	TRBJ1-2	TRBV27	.	CASSLSPGVPLYGYTF	TGTGCCAGCAGTTTATCGCCCGGGGTGCCCCTCTATGGCTACACCTTC
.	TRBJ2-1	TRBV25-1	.	CASSRLGSYNEQFF	TGTGCCAGCTCCCGCTTGGGGTCCTACAATGAGCAGTTCTTC
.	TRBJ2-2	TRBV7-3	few	CASSLTLGAGELFF	TGTGCCAGCAGCTTAACTCTCGGAGCCGGGGAGCTGTTTTTT
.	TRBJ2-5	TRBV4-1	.	CASQRGEGQETQYF	TGCGCCAGCCAGAGGGGTGAGGGCCAAGAGACCCAGTACTTC
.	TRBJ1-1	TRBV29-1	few	CSVRLFGDTEAFF	TGCAGCGTTCGGCTCTTTGGGGACACTGAAGCTTTCTTT
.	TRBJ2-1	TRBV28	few	CASASPGSYNEQFF	TGTGCCAGCGCTAGTCCAGGCTCCTACAATGAGCAGTTCTTC
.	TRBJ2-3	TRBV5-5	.	CASSLVRTVSTDTQYF	TGTGCCAGCAGCTTGGTGCGGACGGTGAGCACAGATACGCAGTATTTT
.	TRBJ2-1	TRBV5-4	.	CASSLDGPSSSYNEQFF	TGTGCCAGCAGCTTGGACGGCCCCTCAAGCTCCTACAATGAGCAGTTCTTC
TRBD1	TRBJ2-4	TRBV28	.	CASSLRGPKNIQYF	TGTGCCAGCAGTCTCAGGGGGCCCAAAAACATTCAGTACTTC
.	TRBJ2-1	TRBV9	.	CASTLLTSTEQFF	TGTGCCAGCACCCTCCTCACTAGCACTGAGCAGTTCTTC
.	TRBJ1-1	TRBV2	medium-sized	CASSTKSEAFF	TGTGCCAGCAGTACGAAGTCTGAAGCTTTCTTT
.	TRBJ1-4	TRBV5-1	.	CASSLFPGVNEKLFF	TGCGCCAGCAGCTTGTTCCCGGGTGTTAATGAAAAACTGTTTTTT
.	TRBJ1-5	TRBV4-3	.	CASSQQVGQPQHF	TGCGCCAGCAGCCAACAAGTCGGTCAGCCCCAGCATTTT
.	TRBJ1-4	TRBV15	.	CATSRAEVEKLFF	TGTGCCACCAGCAGAGCCGAGGTTGAAAAACTGTTTTTT
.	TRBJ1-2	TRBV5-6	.	CASSPGEGRYGYTF	TGTGCCAGCAGCCCAGGGGAAGGTCGGTATGGCTACACCTTC
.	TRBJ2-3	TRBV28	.	CASIGVHQNPPDTQYF	TGTGCCAGCATCGGCGTGCATCAGAACCCCCCAGATACGCAGTATTTT
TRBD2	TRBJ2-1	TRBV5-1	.	CASSSAGSHNEQFF	TGCGCCAGCAGCTCAGCGGGGAGCCACAATGAGCAGTTCTTC
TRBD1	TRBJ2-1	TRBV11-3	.	CASSSRDSRQAEQFF	TGTGCCAGCAGCTCTCGGGACAGCCGCCAGGCTGAGCAGTTCTTC
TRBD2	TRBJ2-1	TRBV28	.	CASSLRDAGGHNEQFF	TGTGCCAGCAGTTTAAGGGATGCGGGGGGGCACAATGAGCAGTTCTTC
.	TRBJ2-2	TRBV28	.	CASSFWAGELFF	TGTGCCAGCAGTTTTTGGGCCGGGGAGCTGTTTTTT
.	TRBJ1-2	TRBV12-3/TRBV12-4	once	CASSLDWVGGYTF	TGTGCCAGCAGTTTAGATTGGGTTGGAGGCTACACCTTC
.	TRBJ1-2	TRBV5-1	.	CASSLVAGQGYGYTF	TGCGCCAGCAGCTTGGTGGCGGGCCAAGGGTATGGCTACACCTTC
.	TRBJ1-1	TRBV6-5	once	CASSRTGHGTEAFF	TGTGCCAGCAGTAGGACCGGCCATGGGACTGAAGCTTTCTTT
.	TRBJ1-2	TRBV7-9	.	CASSSPNRGARGYTF	TGTGCCAGCAGCTCACCAAATCGAGGGGCGCGGGGCTACACCTTC
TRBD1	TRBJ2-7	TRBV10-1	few	CASSPGQAPYEQYF	TGCGCCAGCAGCCCGGGACAGGCCCCCTACGAGCAGTACTTC
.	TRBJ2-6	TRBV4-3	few	CASSQSEQGKSASGANVLTF	TGCGCCAGCAGCCAAAGCGAGCAGGGTAAGTCGGCCTCTGGGGCCAACGTCCTGACTTTC
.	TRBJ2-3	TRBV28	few	CASSLRDWGSTDTQYF	TGTGCCAGCAGTTTGAGGGACTGGGGGAGCACAGATACGCAGTATTTT
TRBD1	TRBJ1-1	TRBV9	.	CASSVEQGTEAFF	TGTGCCAGCAGCGTAGAACAGGGGACTGAAGCTTTCTTT
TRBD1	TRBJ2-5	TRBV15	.	CATSRVPGTEEEETQYF	TGTGCCACCAGCAGAGTTCCCGGGACAGAGGAAGAAGAGACCCAGTACTTC
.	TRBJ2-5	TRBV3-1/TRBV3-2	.	CASSQGGGETQYF	TGTGCCAGCAGCCAGGGCGGTGGGGAGACCCAGTACTTC
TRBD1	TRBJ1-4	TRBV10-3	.	CAIRATDREAEKLFF	TGTGCCATCCGTGCAACGGACAGGGAGGCCGAAAAACTGTTTTTT